This TCR beta chain was obtained from a study of T cell responses to AZD1222 COVID-19 vaccine. General study points: Donor demographics were predominantly white British with a female majority; clonal diversity may be underestimated. At 160-218 and 743-854, vaccine-associated CD4 TCRs were dominant, and they spanned spike.

Generated by immunoSEQ multiplex PCR, the TCRdb table keeps only in-frame clones and is missing some. The sample lists around 260,000 clones, 80% to 95% occurring once. The V end lost 0 bases, the J end lost 2 bases, and 7 bases lay between the germline ends. From germline, CDR1 is MNHNS and CDR2 SASEGT. This CDR3 is 14 amino acids long. Note on this clone: Its antigen remains unknown.

This receptor was obtained from an adult in good health. This material consisted of peripheral blood, taken on day 0 of AZD1222 vaccination. This chain joins TRBV6-1 and TRBJ2-5; D remains unclear. The CDR3 spells CASSEARQQETQYF. The CDR3 DNA is TGTGCCAGCAGTGAAGCGCGGCAGCAAGAGACCCAGTACTTC.